What follows are 23 T cell receptor beta chains derived from one specimen sequenced in a study of blood T cell repertoires in COVID-19. The method was immunoSEQ multiplex PCR; TCRdb's version includes in-frame clones alone and lacks a portion of them. Here the sample spans under 300,000 clones, 70% to 90% being singletons. Material: peripheral blood. The origin of the receptors is a woman between 65 and 79 years old with acute or convalescent COVID-19.

The chain combines TRBV9 with TRBJ2-1, with 10 positions matching TRBD2. The trim removed 3 bases at V and 8 bases at J, leaving 8 bases unmatched. Germline assignment: CDR1 SGDLS and CDR2 YYNGEE. The CDR3 totals 15 residues. The chain's CDR3 is CASSGLAGAWDEQFF. CDR3 nucleotides: TGTGCCAGCAGCGGGCTAGCGGGGGCCTGGGATGAGCAGTTCTTC.

There are a few counts of this clone. The rearrangement links TRBV6-5 to TRBJ1-1, with no clear D. V gave up 1 base and J gave up 3 bases, with 9 bases separating them. Germline loops: CDR1 MNHEY, CDR2 SVGAGI. The CDR3 runs to 14 residues. The CDR3 nucleotides are TGTGCCAGCAGTTACTTCGACCGGGACACTGAAGCTTTCTTT. Its protein product is CASSYFDRDTEAFF.

The chain links TRBV20-1 to TRBJ1-1; D is unresolved. The CDR3 is made up of 11 amino acids. Trimming removed 1 base from V and 12 bases from J, with 12 bases in between. Germline V gives CDR1 DFQATT, CDR2 SNEGSKA (reference sequence). The CDR3: CSARAFETSFF. The CDR3 coding sequence is TGCAGTGCTAGAGCCTTCGAAACATCTTTCTTT.

This chain uses TRBV5-6 with TRBJ1-3; 7 bases match TRBD1. The CDR3 runs 13 residues. Germline V gene lookup returns CDR1 SGHDT and CDR2 YYEEEE. V gave up 3 bases and J gave up 7 bases; unmatched junction bases: 4. This chain's CDR3 is CASSWGTANTIYF. CDR3 bases: TGTGCCAGCAGCTGGGGGACAGCCAACACCATATATTTT.

The V and J genes are TRBV28 and TRBJ1-3; the match to TRBD1 covers 8 bases. Germline lookup yields CDR1 MDHEN and CDR2 SYDVKM. V lost 5 bases, J lost 5 bases, and 11 bases stayed unmatched. The CDR3 is made up of 16 amino acids. CDR3 coding DNA: TGTGCCAGCAGTCCCCCCGGACAGGGAGGGAGAAACACCATATATTTT. Translated, it gives CASSPPGQGGRNTIYF.

J is TRBJ2-5 and V is TRBV20-1; unclear D gene. Trimming cost V 3 bases and J 2 bases, with 13 bases left between them. The CDR3 is 14 amino acids. The V gene's germline CDR1 is DFQATT and CDR2 SNEGSKA (reference sequence). This CDR3 reads CSASRGSVQETQYF. CDR3 sequence (DNA): TGCAGTGCTAGTCGCGGTTCGGTTCAAGAGACCCAGTACTTC.

The genes are TRBV10-3 and TRBJ1-3, with D possibly matching TRBD1 (5 bases). Deletions cut 0 bases from V and 3 bases from J, with 6 bases between. This CDR3 has 14 amino acids. Germline-derived CDR1 and CDR2 are ENHRY and SYGVKD. In DNA, the CDR3 is TGTGCCATCAGTGAGTCGGGGCTTGGAAACACCATATATTTT. Translation gives CAISESGLGNTIYF.

This clone was detected once. This chain joins TRBV5-1 and TRBJ1-5; possibly TRBD1 for D (5 bases). Trimming stripped 3 bases from V and 0 bases from J, with 19 bases between. The V gene's germline CDR1 is SGHRS and CDR2 YFSETQ. This CDR3 comprises 18 residues. This CDR3 is CASSSEDQGGYSNQPQHF. In DNA form, the CDR3 reads TGCGCCAGCAGCTCCGAAGATCAGGGAGGGTATAGCAATCAGCCCCAGCATTTT.

The J gene is TRBJ2-3, the V gene TRBV30; D is perhaps TRBD2 (7 bases). Trimming pared 0 bases from V and 0 bases from J, leaving 10 bases between. The CDR3 is 15 residues long. Looked up from germline, CDR1 is GTSNPN and CDR2 is SVGIG (reference sequence). This CDR3 reads CAWSVAGASTDTQYF. Here the CDR3 DNA reads TGTGCCTGGAGTGTGGCGGGGGCTAGCACAGATACGCAGTATTTT.

In DNA, the CDR3 is TGTGCCAGCAGTTCGAACGACAGGGTAGGGACTGAAGCTTTCTTT. Translating gives CASSSNDRVGTEAFF. V usage is TRBV6-5 and J usage is TRBJ1-1; 7 bases agree with TRBD1. From germline, CDR1 is MNHEY and CDR2 SVGAGI. This CDR3 comprises 15 residues. Trimming removed 4 bases from V and 5 bases from J; junction bases left unmatched: 10.

The chain combines TRBV5-1 with TRBJ2-1; D remains unclear. The CDR3 length is 11 residues. In germline, CDR1 is SGHRS, CDR2 YFSETQ. The V gene lost 0 bases and the J gene lost 12 bases, with 7 bases spanning the gap. This CDR3 reads CASSLGGWQFF. In nucleotides, the CDR3 is TGCGCCAGCAGCTTGGGTGGCTGGCAGTTCTTC.

This clone has more than one count but fewer than ten. The chain employs TRBV6-5 and TRBJ1-2; TRBD1 matches at 8 bases. Germline lookup yields CDR1 MNHEY and CDR2 SVGAGI. This CDR3 has 12 residues. J gave up 7 bases and V 7 bases, and 5 bases lay outside the gene matches. The CDR3 DNA is TGTGCCAGCACAGGGGGCGCATTTGGCTACACCTTC. Amino acids: CASTGGAFGYTF.

J is TRBJ1-6 and V is TRBV6-2 or TRBV6-3; D perhaps matches TRBD1 (5 bases). Trimming shortened V by 0 bases and J by 11 bases, and 11 bases separated the two germline ends. Germline-derived CDR1 and CDR2 are MNHEY and SVGEGT. The CDR3 is 14 amino acids. CDR3: CASSYSGGAAPLHF. Written as DNA, the CDR3 is TGTGCCAGCAGTTACTCGGGAGGGGCGGCACCCCTCCACTTT.

This clone has a handful of counts. This chain links TRBV19 with TRBJ1-5, with a tentative D call TRBD1 (5 bases). V lost 5 bases and J 1 base, leaving 15 bases between the germline ends. CDR1 LNHDA and CDR2 SQIVND come from the germline V gene (reference sequence). This CDR3 has 16 residues. The CDR3: CASSSWGRGSNQPQHF. For the CDR3, the DNA is TGTGCCAGTAGTTCCTGGGGTCGGGGGAGCAATCAGCCCCAGCATTTT. The complete variable domain, with remaining parts taken from reference TRBV19 and TRBJ1-5, reads DGGITQSPKYLFRKEGQNVTLSCEQNLNHDAMYWYRQDPGQGLRLIYYSQIVNDFQKGDIAEGYSVSREKKESFPLTVTSAQKNPTAFYLCASSSWGRGSNQPQHFGDGTRLSIL.

This clone was seen just once. As DNA, the CDR3 is TGTGCCAGCTCACCGGGACAGGGGGCTGAAGCTTTCTTT. It translates to CASSPGQGAEAFF. The V call is TRBV18, the J call TRBJ1-1; TRBD1 agrees at 11 bases. This CDR3 is built from 13 residues. The germline V gene has CDR1 KGHSH and CDR2 LQKENI. The trim removed 3 bases at V and 6 bases at J, leaving 0 bases unmatched.

The chain has TRBV2 and TRBJ2-4; D gene unclear. Germline assignment: CDR1 SNHLY and CDR2 FYNNEI. V gave up 3 bases and J gave up 1 base, with 7 bases separating them. The CDR3 has 14 residues. In DNA form, the CDR3 reads TGTGCCAGCAGTGACCCAGCGGCCAAAAACATTCAGTACTTC. The encoded protein is CASSDPAAKNIQYF.

This chain joins TRBV4-2 and TRBJ2-7, with D possibly matching TRBD2 (6 bases). The germline gives CDR1 LGHNA, CDR2 YNFKEQ. V dropped 1 base and J dropped 12 bases, with 19 bases sitting between them. The CDR3 extends over 14 amino acids. The CDR3 nucleotides read TGTGCCAGCAGCCAAGTTCGAGGGACTGGTCTGCGGTACTTC. Protein product: CASSQVRGTGLRYF.

There are a few counts of this clone. The chain has TRBV18 and TRBJ1-6; D perhaps matches TRBD1 (6 bases). The germline V gene encodes CDR1 KGHSH and CDR2 LQKENI. Deletions cut 4 bases from V and 8 bases from J, with 9 bases between. The CDR3 has 13 residues. The CDR3 DNA is TGTGCCAGCTCACAAAACAGGGATTCACCCCTCCACTTT. Translation: CASSQNRDSPLHF.

This clone was seen once. V is TRBV28 and J is TRBJ1-6; D gene uncertain. This CDR3 has 16 amino acids. The V gene's germline CDR1 is MDHEN and CDR2 SYDVKM. V lost 7 bases, J lost 6 bases, and 19 bases lay in between. The CDR3 DNA reads TGTGCCAGCACCGATTCCCGGGAGTCTACTAATTCACCCCTCCACTTT. Its protein is CASTDSRESTNSPLHF. Full variable domain (missing parts from reference TRBV28 and TRBJ1-6): DVKVTQSSRYLVKRTGEKVFLECVQDMDHENMFWYRQDPGLGLRLIYFSYDVKMKEKGDIPEGYSVSREKKERFSLILESASTNQTSMYLCASTDSRESTNSPLHFGNGTRLTVT.

This clone has just one count. This chain joins TRBV5-6 and TRBJ1-6, with 8 nucleotides matching TRBD1. The CDR3 is made up of 17 amino acids. Germline V gene sequence: CDR1 SGHDT, CDR2 YYEEEE. V was clipped by 3 bases and J by 7 bases; unmatched bases: 12. The CDR3 sequence is CASSSNLRDRKNSPLHF. The CDR3, as DNA: TGTGCCAGCAGCTCAAATCTGAGGGACAGGAAAAATTCACCCCTCCACTTT. Based on the CDR3 plus reference TRBV5-6 and TRBJ1-6, the full variable domain is DAGVTQSPTHLIKTRGQQVTLRCSPKSGHDTVSWYQQALGQGPQFIFQYYEEEERQRGNFPDRFSGHQFPNYSSELNVNALLLGDSALYLCASSSNLRDRKNSPLHFGNGTRLTVT.

The chain joins TRBV11-2 to TRBJ2-1; the D is unclear. Per the germline V gene, CDR1 is SGHAT and CDR2 is FQNNGV. V lost 0 bases, J lost 7 bases, and 13 bases lay in between. This CDR3 has 15 amino acids. CDR3 in amino acids: CASSLEGVRTNEQFF. The CDR3 DNA reads as TGTGCCAGCAGCTTAGAGGGCGTGCGAACTAATGAGCAGTTCTTC.

The chain is built from TRBV5-3 and TRBJ2-2; TRBD1 might be the D (5 bases). TRBV5-3 is reported as an ORF; its role is uncertain. Trimming cost V 2 bases and J 4 bases, with 12 bases left between them. CDR3 length equals 15 residues. CDR3 sequence (DNA): TGTGCCAGAAGCTTTACAGGATTTGCCACCGGGGAGCTGTTTTTT. Its translation is CARSFTGFATGELFF.

The J gene is TRBJ1-1, the V gene TRBV3-1 (or the pseudogene TRBV3-2); no firm D call. The germline V and J ends were trimmed by 4 bases and 7 bases, with 16 bases remaining between them. This CDR3 is 14 amino acids long. Germline V gives CDR1 LGHDT, CDR2 YNNKEL (reference sequence). The CDR3 is CASSLLGEAVEAFF. CDR3 bases: TGTGCCAGCAGCCTCTTGGGTGAGGCTGTTGAAGCTTTCTTT.